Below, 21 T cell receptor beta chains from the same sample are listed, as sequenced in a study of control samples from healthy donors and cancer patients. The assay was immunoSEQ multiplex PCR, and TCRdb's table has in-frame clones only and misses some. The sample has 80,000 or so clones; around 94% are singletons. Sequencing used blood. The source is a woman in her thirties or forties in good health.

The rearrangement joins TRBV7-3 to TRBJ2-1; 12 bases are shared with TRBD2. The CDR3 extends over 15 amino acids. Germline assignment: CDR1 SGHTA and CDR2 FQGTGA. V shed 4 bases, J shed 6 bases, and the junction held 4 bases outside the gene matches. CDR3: CASSSWTSGVNEQFF. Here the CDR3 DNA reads TGTGCCAGCAGCTCCTGGACTAGCGGGGTCAATGAGCAGTTCTTC. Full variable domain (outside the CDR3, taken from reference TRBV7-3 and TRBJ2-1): GAGVSQTPSNKVTEKGKYVELRCDPISGHTALYWYRQSLGQGPEFLIYFQGTGAADDSGLPNDRFFAVRPEGSVSTLKIQRTERGDSAVYLCASSSWTSGVNEQFFGPGTRLTVL.

The DNA of the CDR3 is TGTGCCAGCAGCATTACCGGGACACCTTATGAGCAGTTCTTC. This encodes CASSITGTPYEQFF. The rearrangement uses TRBV9 and TRBJ2-1, with D tentatively TRBD1 (6 bases). CDR1 is SGDLS and CDR2 is YYNGEE in the germline V gene. The CDR3 spans 14 residues. Trimming shortened V by 4 bases and J by 8 bases, and 16 bases separated the two germline ends.

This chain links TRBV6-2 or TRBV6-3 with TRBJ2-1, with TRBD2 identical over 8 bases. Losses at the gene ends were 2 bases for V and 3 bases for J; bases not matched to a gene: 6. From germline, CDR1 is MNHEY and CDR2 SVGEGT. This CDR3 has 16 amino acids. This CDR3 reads CASSYPTSGDYNEQFF. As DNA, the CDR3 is TGTGCCAGCAGTTACCCAACTAGCGGAGACTACAATGAGCAGTTCTTC.

This CDR3 reads CASSLVEDETQYF. For the CDR3, the DNA is TGTGCCAGCAGCTTAGTGGAGGATGAGACCCAGTACTTC. The V call is TRBV7-9, the J call TRBJ2-5; TRBD2 is a possible D gene (5 bases). V dropped 1 base and J dropped 5 bases, with 8 bases sitting between them. The CDR3 is 13 residues long. Germline V gene sequence: CDR1 SEHNR, CDR2 FQNEAQ (reference sequence).

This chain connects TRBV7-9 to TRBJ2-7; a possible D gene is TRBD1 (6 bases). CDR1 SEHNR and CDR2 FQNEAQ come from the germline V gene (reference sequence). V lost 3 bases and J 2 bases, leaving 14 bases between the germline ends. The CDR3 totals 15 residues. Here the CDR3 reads CASSFGRGTAYEQYF. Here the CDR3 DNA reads TGTGCCAGCAGCTTTGGCAGGGGTACAGCCTACGAGCAGTACTTC.

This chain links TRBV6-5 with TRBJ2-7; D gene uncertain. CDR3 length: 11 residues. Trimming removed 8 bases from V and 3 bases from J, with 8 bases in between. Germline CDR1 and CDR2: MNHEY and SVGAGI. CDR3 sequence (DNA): TGTGCCAGCCGCCTAGGCTACGAGCAGTACTTC. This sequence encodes CASRLGYEQYF.

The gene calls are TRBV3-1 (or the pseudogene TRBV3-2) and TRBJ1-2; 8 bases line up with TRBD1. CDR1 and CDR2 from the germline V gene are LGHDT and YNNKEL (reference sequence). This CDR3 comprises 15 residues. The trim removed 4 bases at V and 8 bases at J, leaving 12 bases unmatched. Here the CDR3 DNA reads TGTGCCAGCAGCCTTCGCAGGGGGCCTCGGGTAGGCTACACCTTC. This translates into CASSLRRGPRVGYTF.

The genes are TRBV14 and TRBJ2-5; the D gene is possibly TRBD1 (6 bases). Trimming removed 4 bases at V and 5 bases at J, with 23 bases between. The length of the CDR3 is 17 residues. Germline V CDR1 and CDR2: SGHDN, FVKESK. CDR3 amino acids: CASSPSTGLQRGETQYF. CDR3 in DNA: TGTGCCAGCAGCCCATCTACAGGCCTCCAAAGGGGGGAGACCCAGTACTTC.

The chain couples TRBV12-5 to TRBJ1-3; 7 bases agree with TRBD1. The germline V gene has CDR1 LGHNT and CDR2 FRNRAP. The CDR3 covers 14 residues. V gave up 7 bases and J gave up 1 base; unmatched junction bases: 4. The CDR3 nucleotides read TGTGCTAGTGCCCTGGGACAGTCTGGAAACACCATATATTTT. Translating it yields CASALGQSGNTIYF. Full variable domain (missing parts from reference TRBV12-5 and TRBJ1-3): DARVTQTPRHKVTEMGQEVTMRCQPILGHNTVFWYRQTMMQGLELLAYFRNRAPLDDSGMPKDRFSAEMPDATLATLKIQPSEPRDSAVYFCASALGQSGNTIYFGEGSWLTVV.

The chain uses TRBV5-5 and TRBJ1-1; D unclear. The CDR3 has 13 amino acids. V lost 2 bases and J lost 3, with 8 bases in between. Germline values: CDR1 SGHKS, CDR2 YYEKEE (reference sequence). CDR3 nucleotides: TGTGCCAGCAGCTTTATATTGGACACTGAAGCTTTCTTT. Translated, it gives CASSFILDTEAFF. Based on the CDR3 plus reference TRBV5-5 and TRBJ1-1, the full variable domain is DAGVTQSPTHLIKTRGQQVTLRCSPISGHKSVSWYQQVLGQGPQFIFQYYEKEERGRGNFPDRFSARQFPNYSSELNVNALLLGDSALYLCASSFILDTEAFFGQGTRLTVV.

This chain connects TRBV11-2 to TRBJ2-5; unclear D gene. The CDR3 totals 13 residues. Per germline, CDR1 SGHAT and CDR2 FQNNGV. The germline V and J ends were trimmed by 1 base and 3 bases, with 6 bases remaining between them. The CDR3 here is CASSLAQKETQYF. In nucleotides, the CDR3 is TGTGCCAGCAGCTTAGCACAGAAAGAGACCCAGTACTTC.

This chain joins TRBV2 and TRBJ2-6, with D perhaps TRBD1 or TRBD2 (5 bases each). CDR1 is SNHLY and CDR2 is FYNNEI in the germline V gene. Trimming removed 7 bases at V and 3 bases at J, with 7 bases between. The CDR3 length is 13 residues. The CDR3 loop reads CASTGSGANVLTF. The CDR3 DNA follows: TGTGCCAGCACAGGGAGTGGGGCCAACGTCCTGACTTTC.

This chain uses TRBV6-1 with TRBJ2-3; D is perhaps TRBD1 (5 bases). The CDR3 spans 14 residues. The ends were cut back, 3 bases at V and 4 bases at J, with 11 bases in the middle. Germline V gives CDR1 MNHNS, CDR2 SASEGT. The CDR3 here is CASSDGQGSDTQYF. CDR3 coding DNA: TGTGCCAGCAGTGACGGCCAGGGCTCAGATACGCAGTATTTT.

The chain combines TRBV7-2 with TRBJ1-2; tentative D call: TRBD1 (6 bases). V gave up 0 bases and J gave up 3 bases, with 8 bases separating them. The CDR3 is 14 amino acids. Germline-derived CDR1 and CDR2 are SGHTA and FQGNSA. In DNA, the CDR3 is TGTGCCAGCAGCTTAGCCAGGGGTGACTATGGCTACACCTTC. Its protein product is CASSLARGDYGYTF.

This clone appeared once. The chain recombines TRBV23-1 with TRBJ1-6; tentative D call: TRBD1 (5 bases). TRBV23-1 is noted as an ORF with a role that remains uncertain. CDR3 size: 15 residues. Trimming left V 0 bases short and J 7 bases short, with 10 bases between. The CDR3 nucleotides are TGCGCCAGCAGTCAATCGGACACGGAAAATTCACCCCTCCACTTT. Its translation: CASSQSDTENSPLHF.

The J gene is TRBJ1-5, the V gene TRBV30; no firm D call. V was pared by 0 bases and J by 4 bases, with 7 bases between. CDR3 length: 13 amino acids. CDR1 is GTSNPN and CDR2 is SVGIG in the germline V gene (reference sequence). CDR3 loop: CAWSVEQNQPQHF. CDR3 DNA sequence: TGTGCCTGGAGTGTGGAACAGAATCAGCCCCAGCATTTT. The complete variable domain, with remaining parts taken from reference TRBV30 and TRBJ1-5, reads SQTIHQWPATLVQPVGSPLSLECTVEGTSNPNLYWYRQAAGRGLQLLFYSVGIGQISSEVPQNLSASRPQDRQFILSSKKLLLSDSGFYLCAWSVEQNQPQHFGDGTRLSIL.

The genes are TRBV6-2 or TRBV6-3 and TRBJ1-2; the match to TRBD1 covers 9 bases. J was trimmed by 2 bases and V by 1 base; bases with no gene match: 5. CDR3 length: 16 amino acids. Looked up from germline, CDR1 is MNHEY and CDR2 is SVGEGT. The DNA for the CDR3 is TGTGCCAGCAGTTACTTGCCGGGACAGGGAAACTATGGCTACACCTTC. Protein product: CASSYLPGQGNYGYTF.

DNA of the CDR3: TGTGCCAGTAGTACGAGCCGGCGCCGCGGGGAGCAGTACTTC. Its protein product is CASSTSRRRGEQYF. The chain is built from TRBV19 and TRBJ2-7; TRBD2 might be the D (5 bases). This CDR3 spans 14 amino acids. Germline assignment: CDR1 LNHDA and CDR2 SQIVND (reference sequence). Deletions cut 4 bases from V and 7 bases from J, with 17 bases between.

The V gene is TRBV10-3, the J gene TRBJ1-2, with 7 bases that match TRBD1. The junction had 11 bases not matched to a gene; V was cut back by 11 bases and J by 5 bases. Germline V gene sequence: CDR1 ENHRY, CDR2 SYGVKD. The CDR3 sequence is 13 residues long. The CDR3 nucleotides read TGTGCCTCCCATCACGGGACAGATTATGGCTACACCTTC. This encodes CASHHGTDYGYTF.

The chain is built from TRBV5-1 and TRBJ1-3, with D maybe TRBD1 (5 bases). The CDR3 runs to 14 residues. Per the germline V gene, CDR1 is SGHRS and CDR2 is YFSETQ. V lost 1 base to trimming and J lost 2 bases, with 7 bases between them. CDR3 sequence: CASSLRDPGNTIYF. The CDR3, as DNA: TGCGCCAGCAGCTTGAGGGACCCTGGAAACACCATATATTTT.

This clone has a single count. CDR3 loop: CASSQAGGASNQPQHF. The CDR3 nucleotides read TGCGCCAGCAGCCAAGCCGGGGGGGCAAGCAATCAGCCCCAGCATTTT. This chain uses TRBV4-1 with TRBJ1-5, with D tentatively TRBD1 (6 bases). This CDR3 spans 16 amino acids. The germline V gene has CDR1 MGHRA and CDR2 YSYEKL. V gave up 1 base and J gave up 1 base, with 11 bases separating them.